This T cell receptor (beta chain) was recorded in a study of post-analysis software for immune sequencing data. Study results and limitations: Comparison of patients with controls showed 4 to 6 TRBV segments more frequent in patients, TRBV5-6, TRBV5-1 and TRBV20-1 among them.

In its sample, this clonotype was seen a few times. Its antigen is currently unknown. Prepared libraries of TCR beta cDNA carried unique molecular identifiers. TCRdb redid the calling of the PCR reads with MiXCR, one entry per CDR3 protein. The sample holds roughly 800,000 distinct CDR3 sequences, roughly 46% seen once. In germline, CDR1 is MNHEY, CDR2 SVGEGT. With 0 bases clipped from V and 4 bases from J, the junction kept 16 bases outside the gene matches. The CDR3 totals 20 residues. The rearrangement links TRBV6-2 or TRBV6-3 to TRBJ2-7, with 12 positions matching TRBD1. Sequencing input: blood. This receptor was obtained from a girl between 10 and 17 years old with multiple sclerosis. Here the CDR3 reads CASSYSMPGTGGPRRYEQYF. The CDR3 DNA follows: TGTGCCAGCAGTTACTCGATGCCCGGGACAGGGGGCCCCCGGCGATACGAGCAGTACTTC.